The 8 T cell receptor beta chains reported below all come from one sample, sequenced in a study of blood T cell repertoires in COVID-19. Produced via immunoSEQ multiplex PCR; TCRdb's table is partial and in-frame only. The sample contains over 95,000 clones, 70% to 90% of which appear only once. Sequences were obtained from peripheral blood. The receptors were gathered from a woman aged 70-85 years who had recovered from COVID-19.

In this sample, this clone is medium-sized. Here the CDR3 reads CASSSSWRGLETQYF. The CDR3, as DNA: TGTGCCAGCAGCTCCTCGTGGAGGGGTCTGGAGACCCAGTACTTC. The rearrangement links TRBV14 to TRBJ2-5; weak D call: TRBD2 (6 bases). CDR3 length equals 15 residues. Germline V gene lookup returns CDR1 SGHDN and CDR2 FVKESK. Deletions cut 5 bases from V and 5 bases from J, with 18 bases between.

This clone has a count of ten or more. This sequence joins TRBV28 and TRBJ1-1; tentative D call: TRBD1 (6 bases). The germline CDR1 and CDR2 sequences are MDHEN and SYDVKM. The CDR3 consists of 12 residues. Trimming stripped 11 bases from V and 4 bases from J, with 14 bases between. This CDR3 is CAAGGRATEAFF. As DNA, the CDR3 is TGTGCCGCGGGGGGGCGAGCCACTGAAGCTTTCTTT.

A word on this clone: The sample has other DNA sequences that encode this CDR3 too. The chain recombines TRBV18 with TRBJ2-2; the match to TRBD1 covers 7 bases. J was trimmed by 4 bases and V by 3 bases; bases with no gene match: 2. This CDR3 contains 14 residues. Germline V CDR1 and CDR2: KGHSH, LQKENI. The CDR3 here is CASSPRQGTGELFF. The CDR3 region has the DNA TGTGCCAGCTCACCGAGACAGGGCACCGGGGAGCTGTTTTTT.

This clone showed up just a few times. The V and J genes are TRBV9 and TRBJ2-7; 11 bases line up with TRBD1. This CDR3 is 15 amino acids long. The germline gives CDR1 SGDLS, CDR2 YYNGEE. Losses at the gene ends were 4 bases for V and 2 bases for J; bases not matched to a gene: 5. The CDR3 DNA reads TGTGCCAGCAGCCGGGGGACAGGGGGTGCCTACGAGCAGTACTTC. It is translated as CASSRGTGGAYEQYF.

The rearrangement joins TRBV2 to TRBJ1-5; 7 positions match TRBD1. The CDR3 is 14 residues long. In germline, CDR1 is SNHLY, CDR2 FYNNEI. The V segment lost 5 bases and the J segment 7 bases; nucleotides outside the gene matches: 8. Written as DNA, the CDR3 is TGTGCCAGCAGTTCCCACAGGGGAGGCCAGCCCCAGCATTTT. Translating it yields CASSSHRGGQPQHF.

The CDR3: CASSYDLRGGGTQYF. The CDR3 DNA sequence: TGTGCCAGCAGTTACGACCTGAGGGGAGGGGGGACCCAGTACTTC. The genes are TRBV6-5 and TRBJ2-5; possibly TRBD2 for D (7 bases). Germline CDR1 is MNHEY and CDR2 is SVGAGI. The length of the CDR3 is 15 residues. Trimming cost V 2 bases and J 7 bases, with 17 bases left between them.

About this clone: Other nucleotide sequences from this sample produce the same CDR3. This chain uses TRBV6-5 with TRBJ1-1; 12 nucleotides agree with TRBD1. CDR3 size: 15 residues. Germline CDR1 MNHEY, CDR2 SVGAGI. V shed 4 bases, J shed 7 bases, and the junction held 7 bases outside the gene matches. The CDR3 region is CASSSSGTGGIEAFF. CDR3 bases: TGTGCCAGCAGTTCTTCAGGGACAGGGGGCATTGAAGCTTTCTTT.

This clone has a handful of counts. CDR3 loop: CASSLGWDRGIGSPLHF. DNA of the CDR3: TGTGCCAGCAGCTTAGGCTGGGACAGGGGAATCGGTTCACCCCTCCACTTT. This chain links TRBV7-2 with TRBJ1-6; TRBD1 matches 10 bases. The germline CDR1 and CDR2 sequences are SGHTA and FQGNSA. The CDR3 is made up of 17 amino acids. V was pared by 1 base and J by 9 bases, with 9 bases of the junction left unmatched.